Below, 15 T cell receptor beta chains from the same sample are listed, as sequenced in a study of shared clonotypes between healthy human individuals. Generated by immunoSEQ multiplex PCR, the TCRdb table keeps only in-frame clones and is missing some. There are about 2.3 million clones in the sample; around 92% occur only once, and 0.37% lies in the top ten. The sample comprised naive CD4+ T cells from PBMCs. Documented subset: CD45RA+ positively selected. The receptors were sampled from a man aged 18 to 29 in good health. Some clones in this sample may be carry-over from other donors' samples.

The J gene is TRBJ2-3, the V gene TRBV29-1; D tentatively reads TRBD1 or TRBD2 (5 bases each). CDR3 length: 15 residues. In germline, CDR1 is SQVTM, CDR2 ANQGSEA. V shed 6 bases and J shed 0 bases, with 16 bases lying between them. The CDR3 region is CSVMGGGTSTDTQYF. As DNA, the CDR3 is TGCAGCGTCATGGGTGGGGGAACTAGCACAGATACGCAGTATTTT.

This chain links TRBV5-4 with TRBJ1-1; D remains ambiguous. The V end lost 4 bases, the J end lost 0 bases, and 16 bases lay between the germline ends. Per germline, CDR1 SGHNT and CDR2 YYREEE (reference sequence). The CDR3 contains 16 residues. The CDR3 bases are TGTGCCAGCAGCCGCCCCCCCCCGGGTTTGAACACTGAAGCTTTCTTT. This encodes CASSRPPPGLNTEAFF.

The chain links TRBV27 to TRBJ2-1; tentatively, D is TRBD1 (6 bases). With 6 bases removed from V and 0 bases from J, the gap between germline ends came to 12 bases. CDR3 length equals 15 residues. The germline V gene has CDR1 MNHEY and CDR2 SMNVEV (reference sequence). The CDR3 DNA reads as TGTGCCAGCAGCTTCCAGGGGAGCTCCTACAATGAGCAGTTCTTC. Amino acid sequence: CASSFQGSSYNEQFF.

V and J are TRBV7-6 and TRBJ2-7; 9 nucleotides agree with TRBD1. With 1 base clipped from V and 0 bases from J, the junction kept 4 bases outside the gene matches. The CDR3 length is 16 residues. Germline V lookup: CDR1 SGHVS, CDR2 FNYEAQ. CDR3 in amino acids: CASSLVSTGGSYEQYF. Here the CDR3 DNA reads TGTGCCAGCAGCTTAGTCTCGACAGGGGGCTCCTACGAGCAGTACTTC.

This clone has only one observation. The chain is built from TRBV4-3 and TRBJ2-7; tentatively, D is TRBD1 (6 bases). V lost 3 bases and J 4 bases, leaving 13 bases between the germline ends. CDR3 size: 14 residues. Germline CDR1 reads LGHNA; CDR2 reads YSLEER. CDR3 nucleotide sequence: TGCGCCAGCAGCCAGGCTACAGGGTTTTACGAGCAGTACTTC. As protein: CASSQATGFYEQYF.

This clone was recorded a few times. The genes are TRBV7-8 and TRBJ1-1; D is unresolved. The CDR3 contains 16 residues. CDR1 is SGHVS and CDR2 is FQNEAQ in the germline V gene. V gave up 4 bases and J gave up 6 bases, with 21 bases separating them. Here the CDR3 DNA reads TGTGCCAGCAGCTCCCCCGGTGGGCCGGGGATAGCTGAAGCTTTCTTT. Translation: CASSSPGGPGIAEAFF.

The J gene is TRBJ1-4, the V gene TRBV18; D gene unclear. Germline V gene sequence: CDR1 KGHSH, CDR2 LQKENI. Trimming took 3 bases from V and 0 from J, leaving 14 bases between them. The CDR3 sequence is 17 residues long. For the CDR3, the DNA is TGTGCCAGCTCACCGGCCGGCGGGCCTGCAACTAATGAAAAACTGTTTTTT. Its translation: CASSPAGGPATNEKLFF. The entire variable domain, with the rest obtained from reference TRBV18 and TRBJ1-4, is as follows: NAGVMQNPRHLVRRRGQEARLRCSPMKGHSHVYWYRQLPEEGLKFMVYLQKENIIDESGMPKERFSAEFPKEGPSILRIQQVVRGDSAAYFCASSPAGGPATNEKLFFGSGTQLSVL.

The rearrangement uses TRBV11-2 and TRBJ2-7; TRBD2 is a possible D gene (7 bases). Germline V gives CDR1 SGHAT, CDR2 FQNNGV. V was shortened by 2 bases and J by 2 bases, with 13 bases between the two germline ends. The CDR3 spans 15 residues. CDR3 sequence: CASSLSGGPTYEQYF. CDR3 DNA: TGTGCCAGCAGCTTATCCGGGGGGCCCACCTACGAGCAGTACTTC.

The rearrangement links TRBV25-1 to TRBJ2-5; D is unclear. The CDR3 extends over 13 amino acids. Per germline, CDR1 MGHDK and CDR2 SYGVNS. The V and J ends lost 10 bases and 0 bases respectively, with 12 bases between them. The CDR3 DNA sequence: TGTGCCAAGAGGACCCAGTACCAAGAGACCCAGTACTTC. Residues: CAKRTQYQETQYF.

The chain carries TRBV10-1 and TRBJ2-7; possibly TRBD1 for D (6 bases). The CDR3 has 14 amino acids. CDR1 is WNHNN, CDR2 SYGVQD, per germline (reference sequence). Deletions cut 6 bases from V and 2 bases from J, with 14 bases between. As DNA, the CDR3 is TGCGCCAGCAGCGTGCTCGGACAGCCCTACGAGCAGTACTTC. Translation: CASSVLGQPYEQYF.

This clone was recorded once. The V gene is TRBV7-2, the J gene TRBJ1-2, with TRBD1 matching over 8 bases. V lost 5 bases and J lost 3; bases outside the gene matches: 8. This CDR3 is 15 amino acids long. CDR1 and CDR2 (germline): SGHTA, FQGNSA. This chain's CDR3 is CASSRGQGRDYGYTF. CDR3 sequence (DNA): TGTGCCAGCAGCCGCGGACAGGGACGCGACTATGGCTACACCTTC.

The chain combines TRBV28 with TRBJ2-1; 7 nucleotides agree with TRBD2. The CDR3 length is 16 residues. J gave up 3 bases and V 4 bases, and 9 bases lay outside the gene matches. The V gene's germline CDR1 is MDHEN and CDR2 SYDVKM. The CDR3 loop is CASSSRLAENYNEQFF. The CDR3 nucleotides read TGTGCCAGCAGTTCCCGTCTAGCGGAGAACTACAATGAGCAGTTCTTC.

V is TRBV4-3 and J is TRBJ1-1; 12 nucleotides align to TRBD1. The V gene end was trimmed by 3 bases and the J gene end by 1 base; junction bases not matched to a gene: 3. This CDR3 has 16 amino acids. The V gene's germline CDR1 is LGHNA and CDR2 YSLEER. The CDR3 reads CASSQGTGGGNTEAFF. The CDR3 DNA sequence: TGCGCCAGCAGCCAGGGGACAGGGGGCGGGAACACTGAAGCTTTCTTT.

The J gene is TRBJ2-2, the V gene TRBV9, with TRBD1 matching 7 bases. Germline CDR1 and CDR2: SGDLS and YYNGEE. J lost 6 bases, V lost 3 bases, and 14 bases had no gene match. The CDR3 has 17 amino acids. The CDR3 is CASSAEPLTGRSGELFF. The CDR3 DNA reads as TGTGCCAGCAGCGCGGAGCCCCTGACAGGGAGATCCGGGGAGCTGTTTTTT.

With respect to this clone: This CDR3 is also generated by other DNA sequences in the sample. This chain uses TRBV6-5 with TRBJ2-5; the match to TRBD1 covers 7 bases. The CDR3 has 14 amino acids. The V and J ends lost 3 bases and 1 base, in that order; junction bases with no gene match: 2. The germline CDR1 and CDR2 sequences are MNHEY and SVGAGI. The CDR3 here is CASSYWDSQETQYF. The CDR3 DNA is TGTGCCAGCAGTTATTGGGACAGCCAAGAGACCCAGTACTTC.